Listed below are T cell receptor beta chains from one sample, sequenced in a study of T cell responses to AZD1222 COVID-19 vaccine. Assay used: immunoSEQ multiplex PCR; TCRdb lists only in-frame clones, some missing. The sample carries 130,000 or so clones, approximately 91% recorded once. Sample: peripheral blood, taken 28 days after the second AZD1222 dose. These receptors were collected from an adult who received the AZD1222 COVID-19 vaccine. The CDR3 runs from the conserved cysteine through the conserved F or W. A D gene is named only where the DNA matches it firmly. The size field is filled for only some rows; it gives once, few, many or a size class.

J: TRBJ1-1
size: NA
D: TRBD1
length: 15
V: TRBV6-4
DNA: TGTGCCAGCAGGGCGACGCGACAGGGGGTTGGCGAAGCTTTCTTT
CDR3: CASRATRQGVGEAFF

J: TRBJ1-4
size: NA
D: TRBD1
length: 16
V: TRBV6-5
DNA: TGTGCCAGCAGTTACAGGGACAGGGGGCTAGGGGAAAAACTGTTTTTT
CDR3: CASSYRDRGLGEKLFF

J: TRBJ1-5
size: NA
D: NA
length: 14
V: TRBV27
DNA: TGTGCCAGCGCCCTGGGAGGGCGCAATCAGCCCCAGCATTTT
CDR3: CASALGGRNQPQHF

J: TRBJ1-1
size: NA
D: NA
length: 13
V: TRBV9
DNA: TGTGCCAGCAGCGTAGATTGGAACACTGAAGCTTTCTTT
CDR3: CASSVDWNTEAFF

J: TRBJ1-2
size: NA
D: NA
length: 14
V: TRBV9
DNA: TGTGCCAGCAGCGTCTCGACGGAAAACTATGGCTACACCTTC
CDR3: CASSVSTENYGYTF

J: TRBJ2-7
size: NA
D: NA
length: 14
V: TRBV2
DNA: TGTGCCAGCAGTGATGGACAGTGGGAAGCCGAGCAGTACTTC
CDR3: CASSDGQWEAEQYF

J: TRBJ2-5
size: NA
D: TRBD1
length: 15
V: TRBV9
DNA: TGTGCCAGCAGCGAAGGGCCAGGGGGTGGCGAGACCCAGTACTTC
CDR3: CASSEGPGGGETQYF

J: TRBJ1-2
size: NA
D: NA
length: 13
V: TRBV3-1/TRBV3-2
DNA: TGTGCCAGCAGCCCATCTGCGGGGCCAGTTTGGACCTTC
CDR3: CASSPSAGPVWTF

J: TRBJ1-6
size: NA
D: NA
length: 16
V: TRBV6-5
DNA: TGTGCCAGCAGTTACTCGGGGGTCAACACTAATTCACCCCTCCACTTT
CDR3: CASSYSGVNTNSPLHF

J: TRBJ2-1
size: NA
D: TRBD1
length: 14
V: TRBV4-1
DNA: TGCGCCAGCAGCCTGACGGGACAGGGGAATGAGCAGTTCTTC
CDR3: CASSLTGQGNEQFF

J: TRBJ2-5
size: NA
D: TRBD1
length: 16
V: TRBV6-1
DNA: TGTGCCAGCAGTGGCTCCTGGGACAGGGGATCAGAGACCCAGTACTTC
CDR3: CASSGSWDRGSETQYF

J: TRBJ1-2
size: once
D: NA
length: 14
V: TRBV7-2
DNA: TGTGCCAGCAGCGAACAGGGCCAGGGCTATGGCTACACCTTC
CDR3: CASSEQGQGYGYTF

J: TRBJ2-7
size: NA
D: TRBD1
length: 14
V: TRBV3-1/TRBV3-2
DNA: TGTGCCAGCAGCCAACTACAGGGGACGATGGAGCAGTACTTC
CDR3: CASSQLQGTMEQYF

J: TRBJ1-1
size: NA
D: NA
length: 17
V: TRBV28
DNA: TGTGCCAGCAGCCCCACACTAGGCTTTGATTTGAACACTGAAGCTTTCTTT
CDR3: CASSPTLGFDLNTEAFF

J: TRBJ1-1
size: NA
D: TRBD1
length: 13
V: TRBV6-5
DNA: TGTGCCAGCAGCGGACAGGAGAACACTGAAGCTTTCTTT
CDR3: CASSGQENTEAFF

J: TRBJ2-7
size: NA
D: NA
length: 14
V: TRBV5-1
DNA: TGCGCCAGCAGCTTCCGGGACGGCACCTACGAGCAGTACTTC
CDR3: CASSFRDGTYEQYF

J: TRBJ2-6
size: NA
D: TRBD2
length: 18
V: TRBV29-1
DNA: TGCAGCGTTGAGCCCACTAGCGGGGGGGTATATGGGGCCAACGTCCTGACTTTC
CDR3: CSVEPTSGGVYGANVLTF

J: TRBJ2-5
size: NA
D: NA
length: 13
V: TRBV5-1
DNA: TGCGCCAGCAGCTCCCAGGGGCAAGAGACCCAGTACTTC
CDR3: CASSSQGQETQYF

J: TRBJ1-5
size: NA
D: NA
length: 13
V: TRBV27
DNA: TGTGCCAGCAGTTTAGTCGGGAATCAGCCCCAGCATTTT
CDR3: CASSLVGNQPQHF

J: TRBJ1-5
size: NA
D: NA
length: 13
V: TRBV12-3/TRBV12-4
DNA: TGTGCCAGCAGTTTCGATAGCAATCAGCCCCAGCATTTT
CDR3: CASSFDSNQPQHF

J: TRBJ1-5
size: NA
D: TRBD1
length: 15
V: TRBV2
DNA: TGTGCCAGCACCCAAGTGGGACAGCCGAATCAGCCCCAGCATTTT
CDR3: CASTQVGQPNQPQHF

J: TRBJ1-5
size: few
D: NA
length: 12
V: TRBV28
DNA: TGTGCCAGCACAGAATACAATCAGCCCCAGCATTTT
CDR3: CASTEYNQPQHF

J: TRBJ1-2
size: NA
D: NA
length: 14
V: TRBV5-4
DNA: TGTGCCAGCAGCTTTAGGACAGATAACTATGGCTACACCTTC
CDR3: CASSFRTDNYGYTF

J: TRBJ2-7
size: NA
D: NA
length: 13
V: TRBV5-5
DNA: TGTGCCAGCAGCGGGACCTACCCCCACGAGCAGTACTTC
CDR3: CASSGTYPHEQYF

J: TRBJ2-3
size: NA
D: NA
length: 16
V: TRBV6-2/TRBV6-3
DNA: TGTGCCAGCAGTCCACGGGACACCTCCCCCACAGATACGCAGTATTTT
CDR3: CASSPRDTSPTDTQYF

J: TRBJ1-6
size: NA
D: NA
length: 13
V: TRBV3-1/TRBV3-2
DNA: TGTGCCAGCAGCCAAGATTTGAATTCACCCCTCCACTTT
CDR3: CASSQDLNSPLHF

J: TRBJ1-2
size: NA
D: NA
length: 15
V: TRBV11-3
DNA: TGTGCCAGCAGCACCAGTTTCGGGACGCCCGATGGCTACACCTTC
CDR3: CASSTSFGTPDGYTF

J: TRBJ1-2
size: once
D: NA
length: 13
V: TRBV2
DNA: TGTGCCAGCATCGGACAAACGAGTGGTGGCTACACCTTC
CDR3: CASIGQTSGGYTF

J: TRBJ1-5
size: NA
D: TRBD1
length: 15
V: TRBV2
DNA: TGTGCCAGCACGGAAACGGACAGGGGCAATCAGCCCCAGCATTTT
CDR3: CASTETDRGNQPQHF

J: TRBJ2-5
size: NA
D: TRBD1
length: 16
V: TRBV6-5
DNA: TGTGCCAGCAGTTCCATGACCGGGACAGGGGGCGAGACCCAGTACTTC
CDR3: CASSSMTGTGGETQYF

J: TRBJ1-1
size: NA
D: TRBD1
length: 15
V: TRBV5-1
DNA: TGCGCCAGCAGTTTCGCACAGGGGTTGAACACTGAAGCTTTCTTT
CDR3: CASSFAQGLNTEAFF

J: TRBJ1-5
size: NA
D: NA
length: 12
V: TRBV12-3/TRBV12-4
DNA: TGTGCCAGCAGTTCCACCGATCAGCCCCAGCATTTT
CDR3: CASSSTDQPQHF

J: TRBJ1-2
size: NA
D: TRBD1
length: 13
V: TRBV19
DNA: TGTGCCAGTAGTCCCTGGACAGGGAGTGGCTACACCTTC
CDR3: CASSPWTGSGYTF

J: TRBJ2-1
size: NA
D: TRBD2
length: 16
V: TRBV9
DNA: TGTGCCAGCAGCGTAGCAGCGGGGCGCCTTTACAATGAGCAGTTCTTC
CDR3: CASSVAAGRLYNEQFF

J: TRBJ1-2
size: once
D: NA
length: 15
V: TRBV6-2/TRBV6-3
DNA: TGTGCCAGCAGTCCACGCGTGTCAGGCCACCTTGGCTACACCTTC
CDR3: CASSPRVSGHLGYTF

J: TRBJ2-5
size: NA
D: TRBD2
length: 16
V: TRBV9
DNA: TGTGCCAGCAGCGTAGCGGCGGGGGGCCTCCAAGAGACCCAGTACTTC
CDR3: CASSVAAGGLQETQYF

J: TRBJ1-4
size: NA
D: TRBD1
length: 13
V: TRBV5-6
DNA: TGTGCCAGCAGCAGGGACAGGGGGGAAAAACTGTTTTTT
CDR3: CASSRDRGEKLFF

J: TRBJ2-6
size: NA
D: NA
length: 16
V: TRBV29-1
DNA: TGCAGCGTTGAAGAGGGTAGGAACTCTGGGGCCAACGTCCTGACTTTC
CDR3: CSVEEGRNSGANVLTF

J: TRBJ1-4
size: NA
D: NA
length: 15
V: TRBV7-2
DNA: TGTGCCAGCAGCCCCGAATGGGGGACTAATGAAAAACTGTTTTTT
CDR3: CASSPEWGTNEKLFF

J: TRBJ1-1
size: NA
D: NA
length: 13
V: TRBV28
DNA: TGTGCCAGCAGGACGGGTGGAGTCACTGAAGCTTTCTTT
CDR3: CASRTGGVTEAFF

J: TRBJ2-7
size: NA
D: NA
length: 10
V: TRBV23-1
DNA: TGCGCCAGCAGGAGCTACGAGCAGTACTTC
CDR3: CASRSYEQYF

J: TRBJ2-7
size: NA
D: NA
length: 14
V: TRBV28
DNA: TGTGCCAGCAGACCAGGGACTCTCACGTACGAGCAGTACTTC
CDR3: CASRPGTLTYEQYF

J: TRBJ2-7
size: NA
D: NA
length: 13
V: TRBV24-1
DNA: TGTGCCACCAGTGAAGGCAACGTCTACGAGCAGTACTTC
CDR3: CATSEGNVYEQYF

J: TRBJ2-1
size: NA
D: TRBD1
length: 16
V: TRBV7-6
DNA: TGTGCCAGCAGACCTTACGGGACAGGGACCTACAATGAGCAGTTCTTC
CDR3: CASRPYGTGTYNEQFF

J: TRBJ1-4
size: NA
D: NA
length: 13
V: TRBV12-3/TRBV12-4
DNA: TGTGCCAGCAGAGCAGGGGCCGAGGAAAAACTGTTTTTT
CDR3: CASRAGAEEKLFF

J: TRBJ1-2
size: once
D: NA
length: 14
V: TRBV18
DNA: TGTGCCAGCTCACCAGAAAATGTAAACTATGGCTACACCTTC
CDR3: CASSPENVNYGYTF

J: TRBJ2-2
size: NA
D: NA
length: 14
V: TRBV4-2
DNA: TGTGCCAGCAGCCTACCGGCGAACACCGGGGAGCTGTTTTTT
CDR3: CASSLPANTGELFF

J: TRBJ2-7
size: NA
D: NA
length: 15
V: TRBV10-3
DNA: TGTGCCATTCCCGATGGGGGGCAGGGTTTCAACGAGCAGTACTTC
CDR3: CAIPDGGQGFNEQYF

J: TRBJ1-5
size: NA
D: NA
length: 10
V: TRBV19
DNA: TGTGCCAGTAGCCGACAGCCCCAGCATTTT
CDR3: CASSRQPQHF

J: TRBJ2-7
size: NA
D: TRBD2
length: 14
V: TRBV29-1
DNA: TGCAGCGTGGAGACTAGCGGGAGCTCCTACGAGCAGTACTTC
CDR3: CSVETSGSSYEQYF

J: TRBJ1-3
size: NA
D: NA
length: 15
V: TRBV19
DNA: TGTGCCAGTAGTATAGGGGCAGTCTCTGGAAACACCATATATTTT
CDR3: CASSIGAVSGNTIYF

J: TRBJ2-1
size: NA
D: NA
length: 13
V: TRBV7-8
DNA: TGTGCCAGCAGCTTGGGCCCAGAAAATGAGCAGTTCTTC
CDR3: CASSLGPENEQFF

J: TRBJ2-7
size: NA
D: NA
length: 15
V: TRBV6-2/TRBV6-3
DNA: TGTGCCAGCAGTTGGACGGGGGGCCGCTCCTACGAGCAGTACTTC
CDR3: CASSWTGGRSYEQYF

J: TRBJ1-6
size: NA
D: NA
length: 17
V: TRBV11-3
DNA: TGTGCCAGCAGCTCCCCACTCCGGGGGGGGCGCAATTCACCCCTCCACTTT
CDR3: CASSSPLRGGRNSPLHF

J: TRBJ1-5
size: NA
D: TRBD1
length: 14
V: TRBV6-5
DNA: TGTGCCAGTTCGCCGGGACAGGATTATCAGCCCCAGCATTTT
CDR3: CASSPGQDYQPQHF

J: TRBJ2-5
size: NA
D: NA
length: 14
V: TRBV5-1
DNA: TGCGCCAGCAGCTTGGATTTGGGGGGAGAGACCCAGTACTTC
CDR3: CASSLDLGGETQYF

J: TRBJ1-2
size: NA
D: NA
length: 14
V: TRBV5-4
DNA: TGTGCCAGCAGCTTGTCCGACAGACCATATGGCTACACCTTC
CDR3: CASSLSDRPYGYTF